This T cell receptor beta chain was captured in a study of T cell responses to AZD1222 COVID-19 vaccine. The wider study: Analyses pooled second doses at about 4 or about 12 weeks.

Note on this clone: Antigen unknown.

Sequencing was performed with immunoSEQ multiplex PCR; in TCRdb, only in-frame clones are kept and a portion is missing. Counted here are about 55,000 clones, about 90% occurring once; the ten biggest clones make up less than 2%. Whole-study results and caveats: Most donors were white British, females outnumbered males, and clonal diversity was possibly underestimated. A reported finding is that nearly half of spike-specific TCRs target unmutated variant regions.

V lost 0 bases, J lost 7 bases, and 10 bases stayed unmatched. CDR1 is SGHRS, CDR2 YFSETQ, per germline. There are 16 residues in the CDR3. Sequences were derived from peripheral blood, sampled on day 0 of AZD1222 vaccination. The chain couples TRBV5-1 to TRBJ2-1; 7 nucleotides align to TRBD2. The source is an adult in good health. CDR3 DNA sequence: TGCGCCAGCAGCTTGGAGCGCGGGAGTCGTTCAAATGAGCAGTTCTTC. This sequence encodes CASSLERGSRSNEQFF.